The present entry profiles one T cell receptor beta chain with its context. The antigen remains undetermined. This sample was included in a study of early stage breast cancer tumors. Study information: Average read coverage per sample was roughly 9.7-fold. Study-wide results and caveats: Comparing each tissue with blood distinguished tumor from normal in most of the 16 patients. Enriched TCRB sequences shared across patients were mostly commonly generated sequences.

CDR1 is LNHDA and CDR2 is SQIVND in the germline V gene (reference sequence). CDR3 length equals 16 residues. The V gene end was trimmed by 4 bases and the J gene end by 5 bases; junction bases not matched to a gene: 7. The data were produced by immunoSEQ multiplex PCR, yet TCRdb's version contains in-frame clones alone and is incomplete. The data show approximately 48,000 clones, around nine tenths seen once. The sequenced sample consisted of blood. The rearrangement links TRBV19 to TRBJ1-5, with TRBD1 matching over 11 bases. The clonotype comes from a person between 65 and 79 years old with breast cancer. The CDR3 reads CASSTRDRGSDQPQHF. The CDR3 DNA is TGTGCCAGTAGTACCCGGGACAGGGGGTCGGATCAGCCCCAGCATTTT.